These 10 T cell receptor beta chains originate from one sample sequenced in a study of blood T cell repertoires in COVID-19. Some clones are missing from TCRdb's copy, which holds only in-frame ones; the method was immunoSEQ multiplex PCR. Here the sample spans 350,000 to 400,000 clones, about 86% being singletons. What was sequenced was peripheral blood. Source of these receptors: an older woman with COVID-19, enrolled during active disease.

V and J are TRBV27 and TRBJ2-5; 9 bases fit TRBD2. This CDR3 region has 17 residues. After removal of 0 bases from V and 6 bases from J, the junction contained 11 bases not matched to a gene. Per germline, CDR1 MNHEY and CDR2 SMNVEV (reference sequence). CDR3 coding DNA: TGTGCCAGCAGTTTATCCCTCGGAGCGGGGGGTTCAAAGACCCAGTACTTC. This encodes CASSLSLGAGGSKTQYF.

The J gene is TRBJ2-5, the V gene TRBV5-1, with D uncertain. In germline, CDR1 is SGHRS, CDR2 YFSETQ. The CDR3 is made up of 11 amino acids. V was pared by 6 bases and J by 2 bases, with 5 bases between. CDR3 nucleotides: TGCGCCAGCACCCTACAAGAGACCCAGTACTTC. Protein product: CASTLQETQYF.

This chain connects TRBV4-1 to TRBJ2-1, with 7 bases matching TRBD2. V lost 6 bases to trimming and J lost 3 bases; unmatched junction nucleotides: 11. The CDR3 consists of 16 residues. Per the germline V gene, CDR1 is MGHRA and CDR2 is YSYEKL. CDR3 loop: CASSPEWGGLYNEQFF. For the CDR3, the DNA is TGCGCCAGCAGTCCAGAGTGGGGGGGACTCTACAATGAGCAGTTCTTC.

Note on this clone: At the DNA level, this CDR3 is encoded by other sequences in the same sample as well. J is TRBJ1-1 and V is TRBV5-1; 10 nucleotides match TRBD1. After removal of 2 bases from V and 5 bases from J, the junction contained 6 bases not matched to a gene. The CDR3 extends over 15 amino acids. From germline, CDR1 is SGHRS and CDR2 YFSETQ. The CDR3 sequence: CASSLRQGASTEAFF. The CDR3 DNA is TGCGCCAGCAGCTTAAGACAGGGGGCGTCAACTGAAGCTTTCTTT.

The rearrangement uses TRBV29-1 and TRBJ2-1, with 8 bases that match TRBD1. The CDR3 length is 14 residues. Germline CDR1 is SQVTM and CDR2 is ANQGSEA. Trimming took 3 bases from V and 6 from J; bases not matched to a gene: 7. This chain's CDR3 is CSVEGTGKSNEQFF. CDR3 nucleotides: TGCAGCGTTGAGGGGACAGGCAAATCCAATGAGCAGTTCTTC.

The chain combines TRBV7-9 with TRBJ2-2; a weak D match, TRBD1 (6 bases). Deletions cut 5 bases from V and 6 bases from J, with 16 bases between. Germline V lookup: CDR1 SEHNR, CDR2 FQNEAQ (reference sequence). The CDR3 extends over 15 amino acids. DNA for the CDR3: TGTGCCAGCAGCCCGAGACAGGTTCCCCCCGGGGAGCTGTTTTTT. The encoded protein is CASSPRQVPPGELFF.

The chain joins TRBV10-3 to TRBJ2-7; D is unclear. V was pared by 2 bases and J by 3 bases, with 5 bases between. Germline CDR1 and CDR2: ENHRY and SYGVKD. CDR3 size: 12 residues. The CDR3 bases are TGTGCCATCAGTGAGGTAAACTACGAGCAGTACTTC. It yields the protein CAISEVNYEQYF.

The chain links TRBV6-5 to TRBJ1-2, with D perhaps matching TRBD1 (5 bases). The ends were cut back, 6 bases at V and 3 bases at J, with 14 bases in the middle. CDR1 is MNHEY, CDR2 SVGAGI, per germline. CDR3 length: 14 residues. For the CDR3, the DNA is TGTGCCAGCAGCCCACGGGGGTTTGACTATGGCTACACCTTC. It translates to CASSPRGFDYGYTF.

CDR3 sequence reads: CASSQIQGKNTEAFF. The DNA of the CDR3 is TGTGCCAGCAGCCAAATACAGGGGAAAAACACTGAAGCTTTCTTT. V is TRBV4-2 and J is TRBJ1-1, with 7 bases that match TRBD1. This CDR3 comprises 15 residues. Germline-derived CDR1 and CDR2 are LGHNA and YNFKEQ. The J segment lost 2 bases and the V segment lost 2 bases, leaving 5 bases of the junction unmatched.

V gene TRBV7-8 combines with J gene TRBJ1-2, with TRBD1 matching 8 bases. Germline trimming cut 2 bases from V and 3 bases from J; bases unmatched to any gene: 2. The length of the CDR3 is 14 residues. CDR1 and CDR2 from the germline V gene are SGHVS and FQNEAQ. CDR3 DNA sequence: TGTGCCAGCAGCTTAACAGGGGGGGACTATGGCTACACCTTC. It is translated as CASSLTGGDYGYTF. Together with reference TRBV7-8 and TRBJ1-2, the CDR3 gives the full variable domain: GAGVSQSPRYKVAKRGQDVALRCDPISGHVSLFWYQQALGQGPEFLTYFQNEAQLDKSGLPSDRFFAERPEGSVSTLKIQRTQQEDSAVYLCASSLTGGDYGYTFGSGTRLTVV.